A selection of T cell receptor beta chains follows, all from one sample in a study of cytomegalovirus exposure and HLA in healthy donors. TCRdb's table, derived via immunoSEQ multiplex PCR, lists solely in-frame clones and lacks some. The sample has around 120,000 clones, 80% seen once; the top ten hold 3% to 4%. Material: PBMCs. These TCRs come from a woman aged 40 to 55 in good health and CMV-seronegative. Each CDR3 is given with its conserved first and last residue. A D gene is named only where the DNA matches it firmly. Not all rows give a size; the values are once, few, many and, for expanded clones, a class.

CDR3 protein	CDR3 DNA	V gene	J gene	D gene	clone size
CASSPPGTGGFYGYTF	TGTGCCAGCAGTCCCCCCGGGACAGGGGGGTTCTATGGCTACACCTTC	TRBV28	TRBJ1-2	TRBD1	-
CASSFLIQTSGRNEQFF	TGTGCCAGCAGCTTTCTCATCCAGACTAGCGGGAGGAATGAGCAGTTCTTC	TRBV7-9	TRBJ2-1	TRBD2	-
CASSIGGRNSPLHF	TGTGCCAGTAGTATAGGGGGCAGGAATTCACCCCTCCACTTT	TRBV19	TRBJ1-6	-	-
CASRFVTSTDTQYF	TGTGCAAGTCGCTTTGTAACTAGCACAGATACGCAGTATTTT	TRBV12-2	TRBJ2-3	-	-
CASSYSLAGTDTQYF	TGTGCCAGCAGTTACTCCCTAGCGGGAACGGATACGCAGTATTTT	TRBV6-5	TRBJ2-3	TRBD2	-
CASSAAVVPEQFF	TGCGCCAGCAGCGCGGCTGTAGTGCCTGAGCAGTTCTTC	TRBV5-1	TRBJ2-1	-	few
CSVLGIGTEAFF	TGCAGCGTTCTTGGCATTGGCACTGAAGCTTTCTTT	TRBV29-1	TRBJ1-1	-	-
CASSRTAETQYF	TGTGCCAGCAGTCGAACTGCAGAGACCCAGTACTTC	TRBV5-8	TRBJ2-5	-	-
CASSSPKNTEAFF	TGTGCCAGCAGCTCCCCAAAGAACACTGAAGCTTTCTTT	TRBV7-2	TRBJ1-1	-	-
CAWSDRQCATNEKLFF	TGTGCCTGGAGTGATAGACAATGTGCAACTAATGAAAAACTGTTTTTT	TRBV30	TRBJ1-4	-	few
CASSIAGLSNAGRPHQPQHF	TGTGCCAGTAGTATCGCCGGGCTCTCTAACGCAGGGAGGCCCCATCAGCCCCAGCATTTT	TRBV19	TRBJ1-5	-	once
CASSLGQVRNSPLHF	TGTGCCAGCAGCTTAGGGCAGGTCCGTAATTCACCCCTCCACTTT	TRBV11-2	TRBJ1-6	-	-
CASSDYPGEQYF	TGTGCCAGCAGTGATTACCCGGGAGAGCAGTACTTC	TRBV6-1	TRBJ2-7	-	-
CASGRTGFLTEAFF	TGTGCTAGTGGTCGCACAGGGTTTTTGACTGAAGCTTTCTTT	TRBV12-5	TRBJ1-1	-	few
CASSLAGSAGEKLFF	TGTGCCAGCAGCTTGGCCGGCAGTGCGGGTGAAAAACTGTTTTTT	TRBV5-8	TRBJ1-4	-	few
CPSSLGGTENSPLHF	TGTCCCAGCAGCTTAGGGGGGACAGAGAATTCACCCCTCCACTTT	TRBV7-9	TRBJ1-6	TRBD1	-
CASSGRLYEQYF	TGTGCCAGCAGCGGGAGGCTCTACGAGCAGTACTTC	TRBV27	TRBJ2-7	TRBD2	-
CASTPGNRAGYTF	TGTGCCAGCACCCCTGGAAACAGGGCTGGCTACACCTTC	TRBV28	TRBJ1-2	-	-
CAIRAGTGEETQYF	TGTGCCATCAGGGCCGGGACAGGGGAAGAGACCCAGTACTTC	TRBV10-3	TRBJ2-5	TRBD1	-
CASSIGTALNSPLHF	TGTGCCAGTAGTATCGGGACAGCGTTAAATTCACCCCTCCACTTT	TRBV19	TRBJ1-6	TRBD1	-
CASSTGTTKVEKLFF	TGTGCCAGCAGCACAGGGACAACTAAGGTAGAAAAACTGTTTTTT	TRBV9	TRBJ1-4	-	-
CATSRDITGGFFEQYF	TGTGCCACCAGCAGAGATATAACAGGGGGTTTCTTCGAGCAGTACTTC	TRBV15	TRBJ2-7	TRBD1	-
CASSNTGVAKNIQYF	TGCGCCAGCAGCAATACAGGGGTAGCCAAAAACATTCAGTACTTC	TRBV5-1	TRBJ2-4	TRBD1	-
CASCTSGSTYEQYF	TGTGCCAGCTGTACTAGCGGGAGTACCTACGAGCAGTACTTC	TRBV18	TRBJ2-7	TRBD2	-
CASSLLGQGSEQYF	TGTGCCAGCAGTTTATTGGGACAGGGGTCCGAGCAGTACTTC	TRBV27	TRBJ2-7	TRBD1	-
CASSQEGPQGHVDTQYF	TGCGCCAGCAGCCAAGAAGGGCCCCAGGGCCACGTCGATACGCAGTATTTT	TRBV4-3	TRBJ2-3	-	-
CASSENGQGGKLFF	TGTGCCAGCAGTGAGAACGGCCAAGGCGGAAAACTGTTTTTT	TRBV2	TRBJ1-4	-	few
CASSPRQGSNEKLFF	TGTGCCAGCTCACCCAGACAGGGCAGTAATGAAAAACTGTTTTTT	TRBV18	TRBJ1-4	TRBD1	-
CASSLADWTDTQYF	TGTGCCAGCAGTTTGGCGGACTGGACAGATACGCAGTATTTT	TRBV27	TRBJ2-3	-	-
CASSLDRGHYGYTF	TGCGCCAGCAGCCTGGACAGGGGGCACTATGGCTACACCTTC	TRBV5-1	TRBJ1-2	TRBD1	-
CASRLRGQGVEQYF	TGTGCCAGCCGACTCCGCGGACAGGGTGTCGAGCAGTACTTC	TRBV5-6	TRBJ2-7	TRBD1	-
CASSLGGGAEETQYF	TGTGCCAGCAGCTTAGGTGGGGGGGCCGAGGAGACCCAGTACTTC	TRBV7-3	TRBJ2-5	-	-
CASSVRGGTGYNEQFF	TGTGCCAGCAGCGTACGCGGGGGTACGGGCTACAATGAGCAGTTCTTC	TRBV7-2	TRBJ2-1	TRBD2	-
CASSSAGAYEQYF	TGTGCCAGCAGTTCGGCAGGGGCCTACGAGCAGTACTTC	TRBV27	TRBJ2-7	-	-
CASSLFVGQANTGELFF	TGCGCCAGCAGCTTGTTCGTGGGACAGGCGAACACCGGGGAGCTGTTTTTT	TRBV5-1	TRBJ2-2	TRBD1	-
CASSAPYRGDNQPQHF	TGTGCCAGCAGTGCGCCGTACAGGGGAGACAATCAGCCCCAGCATTTT	TRBV6-1	TRBJ1-5	TRBD1	few
CATSRDFGGSTNEKLFF	TGTGCCACCAGCAGAGATTTTGGGGGGTCAACTAATGAAAAACTGTTTTTT	TRBV15	TRBJ1-4	-	-
CARSQDLGGGNQPQHF	TGCGCCCGCAGCCAAGATTTGGGAGGAGGAAATCAGCCCCAGCATTTT	TRBV4-3	TRBJ1-5	-	-
CASSPDSGRAYNEQFF	TGTGCCAGCAGCCCTGATAGCGGGAGGGCCTACAATGAGCAGTTCTTC	TRBV5-4	TRBJ2-1	TRBD2	-
CSVGAVLISNYGYTF	TGCAGCGTTGGGGCAGTGCTAATCTCAAACTATGGCTACACCTTC	TRBV29-1	TRBJ1-2	-	-
CASSLSAGVGYNEQFF	TGTGCCAGCAGCTTGTCAGCGGGAGTCGGCTACAATGAGCAGTTCTTC	TRBV7-9	TRBJ2-1	TRBD2	-
CASTDREAQYF	TGTGCCAGCACCGACAGGGAAGCCCAGTACTTC	TRBV6-5	TRBJ2-5	TRBD1	once
CASKEGGRNEQYF	TGTGCCAGCAAGGAGGGGGGGAGGAACGAGCAGTACTTC	TRBV2	TRBJ2-7	-	once
CAISLANTIYF	TGTGCCATCAGCCTGGCAAACACCATATATTTT	TRBV10-3	TRBJ1-3	-	-
CASSYSGQVSYEQYF	TGCGCCAGCAGCTACTCGGGACAGGTATCCTACGAGCAGTACTTC	TRBV4-1	TRBJ2-7	TRBD1	-
CSLRGFGDTEAFF	TGCAGCCTCAGGGGTTTCGGTGACACTGAAGCTTTCTTT	TRBV29-1	TRBJ1-1	-	-
CASSRQGPYEQYF	TGCGCCAGCAGCCGACAGGGCCCCTACGAGCAGTACTTC	TRBV5-1	TRBJ2-7	TRBD1	-
CASSFLAGAHNEQFF	TGTGCCAGCAGCTTTCTAGCGGGGGCCCACAATGAGCAGTTCTTC	TRBV11-3	TRBJ2-1	TRBD2	-
CASSSDRGTQYF	TGTGCCAGTAGTTCGGACAGGGGGACCCAGTACTTC	TRBV19	TRBJ2-5	TRBD1	-
CASRGGVHSPLHF	TGCGCCAGCAGAGGGGGGGTTCATTCACCCCTCCACTTT	TRBV4-3	TRBJ1-6	-	-
CPSSPVNPSTDTQYF	TGTCCCAGCAGTCCCGTTAATCCTAGCACAGATACGCAGTATTTT	TRBV28	TRBJ2-3	-	once
CSLVGGLAGGQETQYF	TGCAGCCTTGTTGGGGGACTAGCGGGGGGGCAAGAGACCCAGTACTTC	TRBV29-1	TRBJ2-5	TRBD2	-
CASSAPLLAGNTGELFF	TGTGCCAGCAGCGCCCCTCTCCTAGCGGGTAACACCGGGGAGCTGTTTTTT	TRBV7-6	TRBJ2-2	TRBD2	-
CASTTAGGIGRAGSYEQYF	TGTGCCAGCACAACTGCGGGGGGCATCGGGAGGGCCGGTTCCTACGAGCAGTACTTC	TRBV7-8	TRBJ2-7	TRBD2	-